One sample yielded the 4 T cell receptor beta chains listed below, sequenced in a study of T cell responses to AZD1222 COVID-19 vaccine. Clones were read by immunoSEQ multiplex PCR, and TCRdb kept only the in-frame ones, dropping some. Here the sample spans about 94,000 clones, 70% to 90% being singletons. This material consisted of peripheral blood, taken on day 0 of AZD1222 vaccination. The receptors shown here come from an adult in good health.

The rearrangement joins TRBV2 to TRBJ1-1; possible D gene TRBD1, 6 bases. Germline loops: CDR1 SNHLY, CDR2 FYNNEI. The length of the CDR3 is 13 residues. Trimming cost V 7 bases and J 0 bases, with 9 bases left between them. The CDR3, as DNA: TGTGCCAGCATTGACAGGTTGAACACTGAAGCTTTCTTT. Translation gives CASIDRLNTEAFF.

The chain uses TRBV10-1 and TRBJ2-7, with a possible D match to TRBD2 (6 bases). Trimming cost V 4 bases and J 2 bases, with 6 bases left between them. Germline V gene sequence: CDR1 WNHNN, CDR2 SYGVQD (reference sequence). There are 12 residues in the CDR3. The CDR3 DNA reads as TGCGCCAGCAGTGCGGGGGCCTACGAGCAGTACTTC. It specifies CASSAGAYEQYF.

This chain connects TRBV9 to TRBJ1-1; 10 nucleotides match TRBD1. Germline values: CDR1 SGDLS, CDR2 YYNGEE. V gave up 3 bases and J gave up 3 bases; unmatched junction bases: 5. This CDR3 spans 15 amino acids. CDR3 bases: TGTGCCAGCAGCGACCGGGACAGGGGTTACACTGAAGCTTTCTTT. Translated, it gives CASSDRDRGYTEAFF. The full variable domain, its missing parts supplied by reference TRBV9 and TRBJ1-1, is DSGVTQTPKHLITATGQRVTLRCSPRSGDLSVYWYQQSLDQGLQFLIQYYNGEERAKGNILERFSAQQFPDLHSELNLSSLELGDSALYFCASSDRDRGYTEAFFGQGTRLTVV.

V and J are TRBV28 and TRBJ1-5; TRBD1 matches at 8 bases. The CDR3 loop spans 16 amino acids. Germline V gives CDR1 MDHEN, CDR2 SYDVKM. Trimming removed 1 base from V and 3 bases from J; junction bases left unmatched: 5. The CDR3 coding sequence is TGTGCCAGCAGTTTATATGGACAGGGACTCAATCAGCCCCAGCATTTT. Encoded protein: CASSLYGQGLNQPQHF.